This TCR beta chain was observed in a study of Tregs in tolerant kidney transplant recipients. Assay used: immunoSEQ multiplex PCR; TCRdb lists only in-frame clones, some missing. The sample carries tens of thousands of clones, 80% to 85% recorded once. Unstimulated regulatory T cells (CD4+CD25+CD127-), CD4+CD25- non-regulatory cells, CD4 and CD8 cells were FACS-sorted from thawed PBMCs. The CDR3 length is 14 residues. V lost 3 bases and J 1 base, leaving 12 bases between the germline ends. CDR1 is GTSNPN and CDR2 is SVGIG in the germline V gene (reference sequence). The J gene is TRBJ2-5, the V gene TRBV30; weak D call: TRBD2 (5 bases). This TCR was recovered from a human donor in good health. Sequences were obtained from CD4+ T cells from blood. This CDR3 is CAWRGRGLQETQYF. The CDR3 DNA reads as TGTGCCTGGAGGGGTCGCGGGCTCCAAGAGACCCAGTACTTC.